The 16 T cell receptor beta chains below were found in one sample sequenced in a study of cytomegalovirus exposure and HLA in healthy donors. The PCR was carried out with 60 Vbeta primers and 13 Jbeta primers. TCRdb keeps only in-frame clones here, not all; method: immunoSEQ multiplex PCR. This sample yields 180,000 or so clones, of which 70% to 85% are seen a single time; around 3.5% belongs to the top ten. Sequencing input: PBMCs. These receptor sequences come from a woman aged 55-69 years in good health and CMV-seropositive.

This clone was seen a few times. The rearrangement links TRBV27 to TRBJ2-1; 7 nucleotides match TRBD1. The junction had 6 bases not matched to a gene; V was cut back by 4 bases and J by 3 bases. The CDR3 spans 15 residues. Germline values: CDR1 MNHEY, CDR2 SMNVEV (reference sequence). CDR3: CASSYDRALYNEQFF. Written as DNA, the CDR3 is TGTGCCAGCAGTTACGACAGGGCGCTCTACAATGAGCAGTTCTTC.

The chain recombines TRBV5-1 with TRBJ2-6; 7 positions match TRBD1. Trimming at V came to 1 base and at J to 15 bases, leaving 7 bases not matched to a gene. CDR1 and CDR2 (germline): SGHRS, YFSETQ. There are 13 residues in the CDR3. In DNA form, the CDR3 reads TGCGCCAGCAGCTTGACAGGGGCCAGCGGCCTGACTTTC. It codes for CASSLTGASGLTF.

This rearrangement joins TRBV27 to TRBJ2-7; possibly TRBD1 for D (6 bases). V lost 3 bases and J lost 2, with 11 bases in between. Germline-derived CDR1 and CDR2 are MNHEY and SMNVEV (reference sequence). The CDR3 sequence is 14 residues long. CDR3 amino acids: CASSLLDSPYEQYF. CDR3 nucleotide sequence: TGTGCCAGCAGTTTGTTGGACAGTCCCTACGAGCAGTACTTC.

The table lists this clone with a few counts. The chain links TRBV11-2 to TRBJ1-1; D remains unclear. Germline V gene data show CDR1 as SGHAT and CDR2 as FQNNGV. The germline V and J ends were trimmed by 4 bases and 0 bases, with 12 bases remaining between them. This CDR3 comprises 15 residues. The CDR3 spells CASSWRRQLNTEAFF. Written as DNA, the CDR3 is TGTGCCAGCAGCTGGAGACGGCAGTTGAACACTGAAGCTTTCTTT. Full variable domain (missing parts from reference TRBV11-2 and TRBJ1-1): EAGVAQSPRYKIIEKRQSVAFWCNPISGHATLYWYQQILGQGPKLLIQFQNNGVVDDSQLPKDRFSAERLKGVDSTLKIQPAKLEDSAVYLCASSWRRQLNTEAFFGQGTRLTVV.

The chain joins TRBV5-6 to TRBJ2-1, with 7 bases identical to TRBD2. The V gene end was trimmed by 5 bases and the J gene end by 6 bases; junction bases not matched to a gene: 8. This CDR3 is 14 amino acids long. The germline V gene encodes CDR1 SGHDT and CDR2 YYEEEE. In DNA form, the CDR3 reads TGTGCCAGCAGGGGGATAGGGGAGGGCAATGAGCAGTTCTTC. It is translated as CASRGIGEGNEQFF.

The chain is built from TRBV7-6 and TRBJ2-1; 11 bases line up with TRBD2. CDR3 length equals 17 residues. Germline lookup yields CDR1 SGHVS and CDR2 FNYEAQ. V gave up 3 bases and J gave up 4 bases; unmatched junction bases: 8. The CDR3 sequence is CASSFPPSGRLYNEQFF. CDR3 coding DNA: TGTGCCAGCAGCTTCCCCCCTAGCGGGAGGTTATACAATGAGCAGTTCTTC.

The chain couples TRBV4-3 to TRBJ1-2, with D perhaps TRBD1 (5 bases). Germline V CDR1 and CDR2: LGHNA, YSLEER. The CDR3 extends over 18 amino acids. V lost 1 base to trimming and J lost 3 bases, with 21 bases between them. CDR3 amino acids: CASSQVRSGGIGYYGYTF. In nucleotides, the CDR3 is TGCGCCAGCAGCCAAGTTCGGTCGGGGGGAATCGGTTACTATGGCTACACCTTC.

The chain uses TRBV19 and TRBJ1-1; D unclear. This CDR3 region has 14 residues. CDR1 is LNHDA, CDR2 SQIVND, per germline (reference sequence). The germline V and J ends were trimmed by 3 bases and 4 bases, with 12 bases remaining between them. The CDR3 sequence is CASSIESRGTEAFF. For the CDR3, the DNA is TGTGCCAGTAGTATTGAGTCCAGAGGCACTGAAGCTTTCTTT.

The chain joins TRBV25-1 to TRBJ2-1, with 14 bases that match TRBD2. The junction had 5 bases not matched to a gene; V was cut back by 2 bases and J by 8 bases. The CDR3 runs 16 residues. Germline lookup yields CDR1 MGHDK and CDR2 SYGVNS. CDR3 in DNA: TGTGCCAGCAGTGAAGCTAGACTAGCGGGAGGGTATGAGCAGTTCTTC. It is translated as CASSEARLAGGYEQFF.

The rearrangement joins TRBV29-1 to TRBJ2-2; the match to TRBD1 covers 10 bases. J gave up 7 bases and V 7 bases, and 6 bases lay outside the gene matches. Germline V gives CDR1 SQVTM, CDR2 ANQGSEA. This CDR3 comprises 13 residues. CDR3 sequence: CSAQTGGSGELFF. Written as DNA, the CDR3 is TGCAGCGCACAGACAGGGGGCAGCGGGGAGCTGTTTTTT.

CDR3 region: CAWSVRQGTEQYF. The CDR3 nucleotides read TGTGCCTGGAGTGTACGGCAGGGAACCGAGCAGTACTTC. V gene TRBV30 combines with J gene TRBJ2-7; D may be TRBD1 (5 bases). With 0 bases removed from V and 6 bases from J, the gap between germline ends came to 12 bases. The CDR3 has 13 residues. CDR1 is GTSNPN, CDR2 SVGIG, per germline (reference sequence).

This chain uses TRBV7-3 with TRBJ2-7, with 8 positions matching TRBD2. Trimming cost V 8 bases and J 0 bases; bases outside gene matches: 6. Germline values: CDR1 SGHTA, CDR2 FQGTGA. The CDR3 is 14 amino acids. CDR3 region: CASGAGVSSYEQYF. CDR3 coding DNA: TGTGCCAGCGGAGCGGGGGTGAGCTCCTACGAGCAGTACTTC. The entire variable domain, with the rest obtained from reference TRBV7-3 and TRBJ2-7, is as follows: GAGVSQTPSNKVTEKGKYVELRCDPISGHTALYWYRQSLGQGPEFLIYFQGTGAADDSGLPNDRFFAVRPEGSVSTLKIQRTERGDSAVYLCASGAGVSSYEQYFGPGTRLTVT.

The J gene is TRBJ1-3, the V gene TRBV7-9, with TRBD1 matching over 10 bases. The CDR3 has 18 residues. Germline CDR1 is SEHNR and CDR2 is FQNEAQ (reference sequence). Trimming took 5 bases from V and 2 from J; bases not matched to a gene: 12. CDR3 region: CASSPPRVGQGTGNTIYF. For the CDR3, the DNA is TGTGCCAGCAGCCCCCCCCGAGTGGGACAGGGGACTGGAAACACCATATATTTT. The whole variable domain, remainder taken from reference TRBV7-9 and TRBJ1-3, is DTGVSQNPRHKITKRGQNVTFRCDPISEHNRLYWYRQTLGQGPEFLTYFQNEAQLEKSRLLSDRFSAERPKGSFSTLEIQRTEQGDSAMYLCASSPPRVGQGTGNTIYFGEGSWLTVV.

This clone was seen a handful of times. The CDR3, as DNA: TGTGCCAGTAGTAGAAATCTCCAACGGGTCCTTAATGAAAAACTGTTTTTT. Protein product: CASSRNLQRVLNEKLFF. This chain joins TRBV19 and TRBJ1-4, with no clear D. This CDR3 contains 17 residues. Trimming removed 4 bases at V and 4 bases at J, with 19 bases between. Looked up from germline, CDR1 is LNHDA and CDR2 is SQIVND (reference sequence).

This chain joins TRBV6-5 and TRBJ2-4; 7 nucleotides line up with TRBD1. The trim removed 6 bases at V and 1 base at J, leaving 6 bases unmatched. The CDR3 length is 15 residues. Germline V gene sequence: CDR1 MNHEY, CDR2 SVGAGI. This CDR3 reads CASRRQGMAKNIQYF. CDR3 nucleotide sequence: TGTGCCAGCAGAAGACAGGGTATGGCCAAAAACATTCAGTACTTC.

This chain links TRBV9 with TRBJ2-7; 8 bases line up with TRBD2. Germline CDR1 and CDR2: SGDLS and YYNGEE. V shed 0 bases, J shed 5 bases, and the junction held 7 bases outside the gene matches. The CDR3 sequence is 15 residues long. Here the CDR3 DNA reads TGTGCCAGCAGCGTAGGAGCGGGAGCAACCCACGAGCAGTACTTC. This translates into CASSVGAGATHEQYF.